Shown below are 31 T cell receptor beta chains from a single sample sequenced in a study of cytomegalovirus exposure and HLA in healthy donors. The PCR ran on 60 Vbeta and 13 Jbeta primers. Clones were sequenced by immunoSEQ multiplex PCR, and TCRdb holds only the in-frame ones, with some missing. The repertoire holds over 150,000 clones, with just under 80% as singletons. The sample taken for sequencing was PBMCs. Every receptor here comes from a woman between 50 and 59 years old in good health and CMV-seropositive.

The gene calls are TRBV5-1 and TRBJ1-2, with D perhaps TRBD1 (6 bases). This CDR3 region has 15 residues. V was pared by 0 bases and J by 3 bases, with 12 bases between. From germline, CDR1 is SGHRS and CDR2 YFSETQ. The CDR3 sequence: CASSLGGGEDYGYTF. CDR3 DNA: TGCGCCAGCAGCTTGGGTGGGGGCGAGGACTATGGCTACACCTTC.

This clone was detected a few times. The junction does not match germline at one end; this may be a read error. The chain recombines TRBV7-7 with TRBJ1-1, with D unclear. The CDR3 is 13 residues long. Per the germline V gene, CDR1 is SSHAT and CDR2 is FNYEAQ (reference sequence). Written as DNA, the CDR3 is TGTGCTAGCAGCTCATCCCCGAACACTGAAGCTTTCTTT. It yields the protein CASSSSPNTEAFF.

The chain joins TRBV7-9 to TRBJ2-7, with a weak D call TRBD2 (5 bases). The CDR3 contains 18 residues. The V and J ends lost 1 base and 1 base respectively, with 20 bases between them. The V gene's germline CDR1 is SEHNR and CDR2 FQNEAQ (reference sequence). The CDR3 nucleotides are TGTGCCAGCAGCTTAGTGGGCTCTCGAGTCGGGAAGTCCTACGAGCAGTACTTC. Its translation: CASSLVGSRVGKSYEQYF.

This chain's CDR3 is CASSISGTRVEQFF. The CDR3 DNA reads as TGTGCCAGTAGTATTAGTGGGACTAGGGTTGAGCAGTTCTTC. This chain connects TRBV19 to TRBJ2-1; 8 bases align to TRBD2. V shed 3 bases and J 9 bases; nucleotides not matched to a gene: 7. The germline CDR1 and CDR2 sequences are LNHDA and SQIVND (reference sequence). The CDR3 consists of 14 residues. Drawing the rest from reference TRBV19 and TRBJ2-1, the complete variable domain is DGGITQSPKYLFRKEGQNVTLSCEQNLNHDAMYWYRQDPGQGLRLIYYSQIVNDFQKGDIAEGYSVSREKKESFPLTVTSAQKNPTAFYLCASSISGTRVEQFFGPGTRLTVL.

The chain has TRBV7-9 and TRBJ1-6; D perhaps matches TRBD1 (5 bases). This CDR3 has 13 residues. V was clipped by 3 bases and J by 8 bases, with 8 bases between them. Looked up from germline, CDR1 is SEHNR and CDR2 is FQNEAQ (reference sequence). The chain's CDR3 is CASSFQGDSPLHF. The CDR3 DNA follows: TGTGCCAGCAGCTTCCAGGGTGATTCACCCCTCCACTTT.

The chain uses TRBV4-2 and TRBJ2-3; TRBD2 agrees at 9 bases. With 2 bases clipped from V and 1 base from J, the junction kept 1 base outside the gene matches. The length of the CDR3 is 15 residues. In germline, CDR1 is LGHNA, CDR2 YNFKEQ. The CDR3 DNA sequence: TGTGCCAGCAGCCAACGGACTAGCGGCACAGATACGCAGTATTTT. Encoded protein: CASSQRTSGTDTQYF.

This clone has a handful of counts. The junction departs from the called germline gene at one end, perhaps through a read error. The chain is built from TRBV7-7 and TRBJ2-3, with 8 bases aligning to TRBD2. CDR3 size: 15 residues. Germline lookup yields CDR1 SSHAT and CDR2 FNYEAQ (reference sequence). CDR3 amino acids: CASSPGLGEGDTQYF. In DNA form, the CDR3 reads TGTGCTAGCAGCCCGGGACTAGGGGAGGGAGATACGCAGTATTTT.

This clone was counted between two and nine times. The V gene is TRBV19, the J gene TRBJ1-5; D unclear. Per the germline V gene, CDR1 is LNHDA and CDR2 is SQIVND (reference sequence). This CDR3 has 14 amino acids. V dropped 7 bases and J dropped 2 bases, with 12 bases sitting between them. The DNA for the CDR3 is TGTGCCAGTACCGTACAACAGCGCAATCAGCCCCAGCATTTT. Translated: CASTVQQRNQPQHF. The entire variable domain, with the rest obtained from reference TRBV19 and TRBJ1-5, is as follows: DGGITQSPKYLFRKEGQNVTLSCEQNLNHDAMYWYRQDPGQGLRLIYYSQIVNDFQKGDIAEGYSVSREKKESFPLTVTSAQKNPTAFYLCASTVQQRNQPQHFGDGTRLSIL.

This clone was detected only a few times. CDR3 region: CASSQGGLLGEQFF. CDR3 DNA sequence: TGCGCCAGCAGCCAAGGAGGGCTACTCGGTGAGCAGTTCTTC. The chain has TRBV4-1 and TRBJ2-1, with D possibly matching TRBD2 (5 bases). Germline CDR1 is MGHRA and CDR2 is YSYEKL. V dropped 1 base and J dropped 9 bases, with 13 bases sitting between them. The CDR3 runs to 14 residues.

This clone was observed a single time. The CDR3 sequence is CATTGGTTNEKLFF. In nucleotides, the CDR3 is TGTGCCACTACAGGGGGTACGACTAATGAAAAACTGTTTTTT. This sequence joins TRBV10-3 and TRBJ1-4, with TRBD1 identical over 8 bases. After removal of 10 bases from V and 2 bases from J, the junction contained 6 bases not matched to a gene. The germline V gene encodes CDR1 ENHRY and CDR2 SYGVKD. The CDR3 consists of 14 residues.

This rearrangement joins TRBV19 to TRBJ2-4, with TRBD2 identical over 10 bases. Germline CDR1 LNHDA, CDR2 SQIVND (reference sequence). J was trimmed by 1 base and V by 1 base; bases with no gene match: 4. This CDR3 comprises 17 residues. The CDR3 DNA reads TGTGCCAGTAGTATAGTTGATAGCGGGGGGGCCAAAAACATTCAGTACTTC. Protein: CASSIVDSGGAKNIQYF.

The chain is built from TRBV29-1 and TRBJ1-1; D may be TRBD1 (6 bases). CDR1 is SQVTM and CDR2 is ANQGSEA in the germline V gene. V gave up 6 bases and J gave up 1 base, with 18 bases separating them. This CDR3 has 15 amino acids. CDR3 loop: CSVAGQLLPNTEAFF. CDR3 bases: TGCAGCGTCGCCGGACAGCTCCTCCCGAACACTGAAGCTTTCTTT. The entire variable domain, with the rest obtained from reference TRBV29-1 and TRBJ1-1, is as follows: SAVISQKPSRDICQRGTSLTIQCQVDSQVTMMFWYRQQPGQSLTLIATANQGSEATYESGFVIDKFPISRPNLTFSTLTVSNMSPEDSSIYLCSVAGQLLPNTEAFFGQGTRLTVV.

The V gene is TRBV5-1, the J gene TRBJ1-2, with 9 bases identical to TRBD1. The V gene's germline CDR1 is SGHRS and CDR2 YFSETQ. The CDR3 has 18 residues. V lost 3 bases, J lost 0 bases, and 12 bases stayed unmatched. CDR3 in amino acids: CASSSGDTGGAANYGYTF. In nucleotides, the CDR3 is TGCGCCAGCAGCTCGGGGGATACAGGGGGCGCCGCTAACTATGGCTACACCTTC.

This chain connects TRBV5-4 to TRBJ1-6; possibly TRBD1 for D (5 bases). CDR3 length: 18 amino acids. V lost 4 bases to trimming and J lost 7 bases, with 24 bases between them. Looked up from germline, CDR1 is SGHNT and CDR2 is YYREEE (reference sequence). In DNA, the CDR3 is TGTGCCAGCAGCGGGGGGGGTCCCGGGGTGCATGGGAATTCACCCCTCCACTTT. Its protein is CASSGGGPGVHGNSPLHF.

The chain joins TRBV5-1 to TRBJ2-3, with TRBD1 identical over 7 bases. V gave up 4 bases and J gave up 2 bases; unmatched junction bases: 7. The CDR3 has 15 amino acids. The germline gives CDR1 SGHRS, CDR2 YFSETQ. The DNA of the CDR3 is TGCGCCAGCAGCGGAACAGGGGCTCCCACAGATACGCAGTATTTT. Residues: CASSGTGAPTDTQYF.

The chain combines TRBV4-1 with TRBJ2-3, with D perhaps TRBD2 (6 bases). Trimming removed 5 bases at V and 3 bases at J, with 21 bases between. This CDR3 spans 17 amino acids. Germline V lookup: CDR1 MGHRA, CDR2 YSYEKL. CDR3 in DNA: TGCGCCAGCAGCACAGGCGGCGGGGCCTGGGTAACAGATACGCAGTATTTT. Translation gives CASSTGGGAWVTDTQYF.

This chain joins TRBV2 and TRBJ2-7, with TRBD1 matching over 7 bases. The V and J ends lost 0 bases and 0 bases, in that order; junction bases with no gene match: 2. The CDR3 is 15 amino acids. CDR1 is SNHLY, CDR2 FYNNEI, per germline. This chain's CDR3 is CASSEAGQVSYEQYF. The CDR3, as DNA: TGTGCCAGCAGTGAAGCCGGACAGGTCTCCTACGAGCAGTACTTC.

The chain links TRBV11-2 to TRBJ2-1, with D maybe TRBD2 (6 bases). CDR3 length equals 18 residues. Germline lookup yields CDR1 SGHAT and CDR2 FQNNGV. V lost 0 bases, J lost 7 bases, and 22 bases lay in between. The CDR3 region has the DNA TGTGCCAGCAGCTTAGAGAAACCGGGACTTCCTTTGGGGAATGAGCAGTTCTTC. Translation gives CASSLEKPGLPLGNEQFF.

This clone has more than one count but fewer than ten. The chain employs TRBV6-7 and TRBJ1-1; 8 positions agree with TRBD1. TRBV6-7 is recorded as an ORF, its role being uncertain. Trimming removed 5 bases from V and 5 bases from J; junction bases left unmatched: 10. The CDR3 spans 15 residues. The CDR3 DNA follows: TGTGCCAGCAGTGAACCCAGGGGGCTAGGGACTGAAGCTTTCTTT. This gives the protein CASSEPRGLGTEAFF.

This chain uses TRBV13 with TRBJ1-2; 7 bases line up with TRBD1. J gave up 4 bases and V 5 bases, and 10 bases lay outside the gene matches. The CDR3 runs 15 residues. In germline, CDR1 is PRHDT, CDR2 FYEKMQ (reference sequence). The CDR3, as DNA: TGTGCCAGCAGCAGTACAGGGGAAAGTATCTATGGCTACACCTTC. Its translation: CASSSTGESIYGYTF.

V gene TRBV7-3 combines with J gene TRBJ2-1; TRBD1 might be the D (5 bases). The CDR3 extends over 16 amino acids. V lost 0 bases, J lost 1 base, and 10 bases lay in between. Germline V gene lookup returns CDR1 SGHTA and CDR2 FQGTGA. The CDR3 DNA is TGTGCCAGCAGCTTAACCCTAAGGGGTTCCTACAATGAGCAGTTCTTC. Translation: CASSLTLRGSYNEQFF. The full variable domain, its missing parts supplied by reference TRBV7-3 and TRBJ2-1, is GAGVSQTPSNKVTEKGKYVELRCDPISGHTALYWYRQSLGQGPEFLIYFQGTGAADDSGLPNDRFFAVRPEGSVSTLKIQRTERGDSAVYLCASSLTLRGSYNEQFFGPGTRLTVL.

The J gene is TRBJ2-1, the V gene TRBV7-2, with 7 bases identical to TRBD2. CDR1 SGHTA and CDR2 FQGNSA come from the germline V gene. This CDR3 spans 15 amino acids. The J segment lost 5 bases and the V segment lost 5 bases, leaving 9 bases of the junction unmatched. CDR3 amino acids: CASSLALAVHNEQFF. The CDR3 coding sequence is TGTGCCAGCAGCCTCGCCCTAGCGGTTCACAATGAGCAGTTCTTC.

This clone has just one count. In nucleotides, the CDR3 is TGTGCCAGTAGTCGTGCGAAACTAGCCCCGCAGTATTTT. Residues: CASSRAKLAPQYF. The chain carries TRBV19 and TRBJ2-3, with D possibly TRBD2 on 6 matching bases. The ends were cut back, 5 bases at V and 10 bases at J, with 16 bases in the middle. Germline CDR1 is LNHDA and CDR2 is SQIVND (reference sequence). This CDR3 has 13 residues. Full variable domain (outside the CDR3, taken from reference TRBV19 and TRBJ2-3): DGGITQSPKYLFRKEGQNVTLSCEQNLNHDAMYWYRQDPGQGLRLIYYSQIVNDFQKGDIAEGYSVSREKKESFPLTVTSAQKNPTAFYLCASSRAKLAPQYFGPGTRLTVL.

This sequence joins TRBV9 and TRBJ2-6; 8 positions agree with TRBD1. The CDR3 is made up of 19 amino acids. Trimming cost V 3 bases and J 2 bases; bases outside gene matches: 13. The V gene's germline CDR1 is SGDLS and CDR2 YYNGEE. CDR3 bases: TGTGCCAGCAGCGGGGGGGCGAACAGGGGGTACACTGGGGCCAACGTCCTGACTTTC. It is translated as CASSGGANRGYTGANVLTF.

The chain recombines TRBV5-6 with TRBJ2-2; the match to TRBD1 covers 7 bases. Germline CDR1 reads SGHDT; CDR2 reads YYEEEE. The CDR3 runs 14 residues. Trimming cost V 3 bases and J 5 bases; bases outside gene matches: 4. For the CDR3, the DNA is TGTGCCAGCAGCTGGGGACAGAAGACCGGGGAGCTGTTTTTT. Translation gives CASSWGQKTGELFF. The whole variable domain, remainder taken from reference TRBV5-6 and TRBJ2-2, is DAGVTQSPTHLIKTRGQQVTLRCSPKSGHDTVSWYQQALGQGPQFIFQYYEEEERQRGNFPDRFSGHQFPNYSSELNVNALLLGDSALYLCASSWGQKTGELFFGEGSRLTVL.

This CDR3 is CATSSGGGKETQYF. The CDR3 DNA sequence: TGTGCCACCTCTAGCGGGGGGGGGAAGGAGACCCAGTACTTC. The rearrangement uses TRBV6-5 and TRBJ2-5; 12 bases agree with TRBD2. This CDR3 is 14 amino acids long. J gave up 5 bases and V 10 bases, and 8 bases lay outside the gene matches. Germline CDR1 is MNHEY and CDR2 is SVGAGI.

V is TRBV7-2 and J is TRBJ1-5, with 9 nucleotides matching TRBD1. The V gene's germline CDR1 is SGHTA and CDR2 FQGNSA. Losses at the gene ends were 1 base for V and 9 bases for J; bases not matched to a gene: 7. The CDR3 is 15 residues long. The CDR3, as DNA: TGTGCCAGCAGCTTAGGGGACAGGGATCTTCGGCCCCAGCATTTT. Amino acids: CASSLGDRDLRPQHF.

The chain combines TRBV6-4 with TRBJ2-7; D might be TRBD1 (6 bases). Deletions cut 5 bases from V and 10 bases from J, with 12 bases between. The CDR3 spans 11 residues. From germline, CDR1 is MRHNA and CDR2 SNTAGT. In nucleotides, the CDR3 is TGTGCCAGCAGTTACCGACAGGTTCAGTACTTC. The encoded protein is CASSYRQVQYF.

V is TRBV7-3 and J is TRBJ2-5; D ambiguous. This CDR3 spans 14 amino acids. Germline CDR1 and CDR2: SGHTA and FQGTGA. V was trimmed by 1 base and J by 7 bases, leaving 13 bases between them. The CDR3 protein is CASSLNTAGGTQYF. DNA for the CDR3: TGTGCCAGCAGCTTAAATACGGCCGGCGGGACCCAGTACTTC.

The genes are TRBV6-1 and TRBJ2-5, with D perhaps TRBD2 (6 bases). The tail of the sequence fits TRBJ2-7 better, so the J call may be wrong. Germline lookup yields CDR1 MNHNS and CDR2 SASEGT. The CDR3 totals 13 residues. The CDR3 bases are TGTGCCAGCAGTGAAGGGGACTCATACGAGCAGTACTTC. Encoded protein: CASSEGDSYEQYF.

The J gene is TRBJ1-3, the V gene TRBV5-1; no reliable D call. The V end was cut by 3 bases, the J end by 0 bases, with 7 bases between. Looked up from germline, CDR1 is SGHRS and CDR2 is YFSETQ. The CDR3 runs 14 residues. The CDR3 nucleotides are TGCGCCAGCAGCTCTAGTTCCTCTGGAAACACCATATATTTT. Amino acid sequence: CASSSSSSGNTIYF.